This entry features one T cell receptor (beta chain) sequence. Its antigen is not identified. The sample belongs to a study of early T cells in non-severe SARS-CoV-2 infection. Study-level information: Unsorted whole blood bulk RNA was sequenced, with unpaired chains.

Study-wide results and limits: Private and CD4 specificities were missed by VDJdb matching, skewed to anti-spike CD8.

Unique molecular identifiers tagged individual cDNA molecules. TCRdb called the 5' RACE reads again in MiXCR, with one record for every CDR3 protein. The sample includes tens of thousands of distinct CDR3 sequences, over 12% seen only once; the top ten take 3%. The source material was whole blood. The receptor comes from an adult who was a healthcare worker with PCR-confirmed SARS-CoV-2 infection or an uninfected control (not recorded which).

DNA for the CDR3: TGCGCCAGCAGCTCAACAGGGAGCTCTGGAAACACCATATATTTT. Translated, it gives CASSSTGSSGNTIYF. The chain is built from TRBV5-1 and TRBJ1-3; perhaps TRBD1 as D (6 bases). V was cut by 3 bases and J by 0 bases, with 10 bases left in between. This CDR3 has 15 residues. The germline V gene encodes CDR1 SGHRS and CDR2 YFSETQ.